This TCR beta chain is drawn from a study of blood T cell repertoires in COVID-19. The table lists this clone with a count of one. A Seattle source enrolled patients during active infection and followed them longitudinally. The CDR3 spans 17 residues. Trimming took 3 bases from V and 5 from J; bases not matched to a gene: 9. Germline V gene lookup returns CDR1 MNHEY and CDR2 SVGEGT. In the authors' methods: It was from reference gene primer amplification that nucleated cell counts were estimated. Repertoires were generated with immunoSEQ multiplex PCR, while TCRdb's copy carries only in-frame clones and drops some. The DNA gave D and trimming, while V, J and clone size come from that table. The table includes roughly 220,000 clones, 70% to 90% detected once.

Sample: peripheral blood. The chain links TRBV6-2 or TRBV6-3 to TRBJ2-6; 8 nucleotides align to TRBD1. This clonotype originated in a woman aged 50 to 60 with COVID-19, enrolled during active disease. The CDR3 DNA is TGTGCCAGCAGTTATTCTTACAGGACAGGGCGGGCCAACGTCCTGACTTTC. It is translated as CASSYSYRTGRANVLTF.